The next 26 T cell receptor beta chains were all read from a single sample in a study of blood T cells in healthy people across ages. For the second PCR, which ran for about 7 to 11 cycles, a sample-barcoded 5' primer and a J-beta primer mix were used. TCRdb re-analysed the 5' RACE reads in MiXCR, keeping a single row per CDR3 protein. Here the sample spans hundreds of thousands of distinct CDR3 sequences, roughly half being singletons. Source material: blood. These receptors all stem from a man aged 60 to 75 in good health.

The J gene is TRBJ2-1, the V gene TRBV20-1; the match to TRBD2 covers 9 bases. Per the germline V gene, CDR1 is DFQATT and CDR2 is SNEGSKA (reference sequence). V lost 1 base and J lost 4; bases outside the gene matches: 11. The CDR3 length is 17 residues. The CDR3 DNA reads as TGCAGTGCTAGAGCCCTTTTAGCGGGGGTTGGGTACAATGAGCAGTTCTTC. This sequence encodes CSARALLAGVGYNEQFF.

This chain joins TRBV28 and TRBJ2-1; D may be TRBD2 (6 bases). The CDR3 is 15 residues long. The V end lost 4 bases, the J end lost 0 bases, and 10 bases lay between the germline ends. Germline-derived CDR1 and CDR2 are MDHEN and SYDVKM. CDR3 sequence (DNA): TGTGCCAGCAGTTCGGCGGGACGCTCCTACAATGAGCAGTTCTTC. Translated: CASSSAGRSYNEQFF.

The CDR3 reads CASSRGGQREQFF. CDR3 nucleotides: TGTGCCAGCAGTCGGGGCGGACAGCGGGAGCAGTTCTTC. The gene calls are TRBV11-3 and TRBJ2-1; a possible D gene is TRBD1 (6 bases). The germline V gene has CDR1 SGHNT and CDR2 YENEEA. The CDR3 has 13 amino acids. The V gene lost 6 bases and the J gene lost 10 bases, with 16 bases spanning the gap. Using reference TRBV11-3 and TRBJ2-1 for the parts outside the CDR3, the full variable domain is EAGVVQSPRYKIIEKKQPVAFWCNPISGHNTLYWYLQNLGQGPELLIRYENEEAVDDSQLPKDRFSAERLKGVDSTLKIQPAELGDSAVYLCASSRGGQREQFFGPGTRLTVL.

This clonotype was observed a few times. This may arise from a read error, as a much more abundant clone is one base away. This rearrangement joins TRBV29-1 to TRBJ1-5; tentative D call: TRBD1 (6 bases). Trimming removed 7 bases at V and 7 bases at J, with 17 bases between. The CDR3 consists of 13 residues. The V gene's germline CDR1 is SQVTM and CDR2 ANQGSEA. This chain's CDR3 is CSGGPGVGQPQHF. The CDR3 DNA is TGCAGCGGTGGGCCAGGGGTAGGGCAGCCCCAGCATTTT.

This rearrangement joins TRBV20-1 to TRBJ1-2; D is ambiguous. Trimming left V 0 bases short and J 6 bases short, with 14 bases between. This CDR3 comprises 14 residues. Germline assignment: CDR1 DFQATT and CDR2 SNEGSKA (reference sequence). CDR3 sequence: CSAREYGLSDGYTF. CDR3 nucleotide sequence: TGCAGTGCTAGAGAGTACGGGTTATCCGATGGCTACACCTTC.

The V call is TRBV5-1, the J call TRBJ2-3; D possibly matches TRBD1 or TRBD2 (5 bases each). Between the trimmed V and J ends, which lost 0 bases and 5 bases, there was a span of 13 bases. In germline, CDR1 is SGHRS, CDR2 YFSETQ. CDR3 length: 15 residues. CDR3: CASSLGGAEGDTQYF. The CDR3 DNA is TGCGCCAGCAGCTTGGGGGGCGCAGAGGGAGATACGCAGTATTTT.

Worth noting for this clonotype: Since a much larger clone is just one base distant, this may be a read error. This CDR3 is CSARSVQGWNTEAFF. In DNA, the CDR3 is TGCAGTGCTAGATCGGTACAGGGATGGAACACTGAAGCTTTCTTT. The rearrangement uses TRBV20-1 and TRBJ1-1, with TRBD1 as a possible D gene (6 bases). Trimming shortened V by 2 bases and J by 1 base, and 14 bases separated the two germline ends. Germline V gene sequence: CDR1 DFQATT, CDR2 SNEGSKA (reference sequence). The CDR3 totals 15 residues.

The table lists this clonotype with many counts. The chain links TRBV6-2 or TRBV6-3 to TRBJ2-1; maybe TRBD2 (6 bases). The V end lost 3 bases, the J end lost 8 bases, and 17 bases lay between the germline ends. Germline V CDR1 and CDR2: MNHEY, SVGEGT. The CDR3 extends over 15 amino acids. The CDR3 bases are TGTGCCAGCAGTTATGCGGGATCAATTATGTATGAGCAGTTCTTC. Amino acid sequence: CASSYAGSIMYEQFF.

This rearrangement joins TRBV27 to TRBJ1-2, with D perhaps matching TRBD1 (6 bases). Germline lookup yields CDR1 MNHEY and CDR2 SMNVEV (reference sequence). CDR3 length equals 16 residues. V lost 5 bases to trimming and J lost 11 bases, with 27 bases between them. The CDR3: CASSRGGYEGGRGYTF. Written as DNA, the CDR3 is TGTGCCAGCAGTCGGGGGGGATACGAGGGGGGAAGAGGTTACACCTTC.

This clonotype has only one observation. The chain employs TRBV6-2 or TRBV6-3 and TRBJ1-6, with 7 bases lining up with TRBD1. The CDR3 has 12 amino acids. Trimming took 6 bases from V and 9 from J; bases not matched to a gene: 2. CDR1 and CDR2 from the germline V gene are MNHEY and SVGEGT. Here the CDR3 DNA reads TGTGCCAGCAGATCAGGGGGTTCACCCCTCCACTTT. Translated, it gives CASRSGGSPLHF.

The CDR3 loop reads CASSQEDRQETQYF. CDR3 DNA: TGCGCCAGCAGCCAAGAGGACAGACAAGAGACCCAGTACTTC. The chain couples TRBV4-3 to TRBJ2-4; tentative D call: TRBD1 (6 bases). The better agreement between TRBJ2-5 and the DNA end casts doubt on the J call. This CDR3 comprises 14 residues. Per the germline V gene, CDR1 is LGHNA and CDR2 is YSLEER.

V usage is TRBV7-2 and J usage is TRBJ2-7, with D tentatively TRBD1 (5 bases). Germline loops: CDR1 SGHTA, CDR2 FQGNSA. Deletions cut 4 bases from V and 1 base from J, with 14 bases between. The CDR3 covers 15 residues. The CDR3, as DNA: TGTGCCAGCAGCTCGGCAGGGAAAGAATCCTACGAGCAGTACTTC. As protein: CASSSAGKESYEQYF.

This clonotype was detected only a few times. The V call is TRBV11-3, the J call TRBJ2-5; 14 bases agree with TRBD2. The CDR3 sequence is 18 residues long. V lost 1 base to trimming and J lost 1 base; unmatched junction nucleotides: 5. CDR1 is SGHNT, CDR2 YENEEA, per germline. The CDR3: CASSLGGLAGASQETQYF. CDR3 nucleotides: TGTGCCAGCAGCTTAGGGGGACTAGCGGGGGCCTCCCAAGAGACCCAGTACTTC.

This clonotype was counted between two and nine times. The CDR3 loop reads CASSQAAGGPAGQFF. The CDR3 nucleotides are TGTGCCAGCAGCCAAGCGGCAGGGGGGCCAGCAGGACAGTTCTTC. The V call is TRBV14, the J call TRBJ2-1; TRBD1 might be the D (7 bases). Germline V gene sequence: CDR1 SGHDN, CDR2 FVKESK. V was trimmed by 1 base and J by 13 bases, leaving 20 bases between them. This CDR3 region has 15 residues.

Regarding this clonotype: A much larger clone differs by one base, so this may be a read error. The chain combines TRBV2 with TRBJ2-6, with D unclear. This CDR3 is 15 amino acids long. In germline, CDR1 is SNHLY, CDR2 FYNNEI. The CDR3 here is CASNEFSSGANVLTF. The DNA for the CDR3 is TGTGCCAGCAATGAATTCAGCTCTGGGGCCAACGTCCTGACTTTC.

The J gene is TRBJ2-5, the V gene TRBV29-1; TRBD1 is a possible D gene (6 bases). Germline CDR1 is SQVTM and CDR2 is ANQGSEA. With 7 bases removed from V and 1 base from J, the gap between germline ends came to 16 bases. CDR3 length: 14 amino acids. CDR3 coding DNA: TGCAGCGGACGTACCGGGACAAGCCAAGAGACCCAGTACTTC. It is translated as CSGRTGTSQETQYF.

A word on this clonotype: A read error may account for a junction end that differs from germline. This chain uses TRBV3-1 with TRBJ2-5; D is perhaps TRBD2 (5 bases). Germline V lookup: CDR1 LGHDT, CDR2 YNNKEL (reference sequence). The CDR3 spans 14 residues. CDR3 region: CVSSQDASMETQYF. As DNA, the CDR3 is TGTGTCAGCAGCCAGGACGCTAGCATGGAGACCCAGTACTTC.

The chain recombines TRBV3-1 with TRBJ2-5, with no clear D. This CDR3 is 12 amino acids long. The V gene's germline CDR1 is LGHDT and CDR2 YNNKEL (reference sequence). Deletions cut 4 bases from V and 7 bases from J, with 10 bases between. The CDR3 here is CASSRFGTTQYF. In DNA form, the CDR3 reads TGTGCCAGCAGCCGGTTCGGTACGACCCAGTACTTC.

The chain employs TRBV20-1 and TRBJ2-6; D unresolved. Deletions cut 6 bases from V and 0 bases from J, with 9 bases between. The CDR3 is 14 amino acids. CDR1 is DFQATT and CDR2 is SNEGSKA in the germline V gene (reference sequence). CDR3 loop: CSAPDTSGANVLTF. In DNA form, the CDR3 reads TGCAGTGCCCCCGACACCTCTGGGGCCAACGTCCTGACTTTC.

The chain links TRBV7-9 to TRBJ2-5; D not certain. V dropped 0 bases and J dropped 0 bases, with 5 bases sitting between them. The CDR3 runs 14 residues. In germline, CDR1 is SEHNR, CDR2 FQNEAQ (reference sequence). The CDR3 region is CASSLAANQETQYF. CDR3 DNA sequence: TGTGCCAGCAGCTTAGCGGCGAACCAAGAGACCCAGTACTTC.

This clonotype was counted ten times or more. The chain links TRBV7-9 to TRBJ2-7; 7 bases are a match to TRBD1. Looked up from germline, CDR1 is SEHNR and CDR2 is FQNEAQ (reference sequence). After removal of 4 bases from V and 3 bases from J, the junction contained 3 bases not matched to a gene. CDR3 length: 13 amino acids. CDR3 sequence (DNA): TGTGCCAGCAGCTCGACAGGGAACTACGAGCAGTACTTC. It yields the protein CASSSTGNYEQYF.

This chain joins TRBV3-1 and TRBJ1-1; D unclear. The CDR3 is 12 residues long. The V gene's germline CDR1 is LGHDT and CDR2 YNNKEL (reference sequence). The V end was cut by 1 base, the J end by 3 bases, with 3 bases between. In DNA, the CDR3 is TGTGCCAGCAGCCAAGGGTACACTGAAGCTTTCTTT. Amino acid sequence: CASSQGYTEAFF.

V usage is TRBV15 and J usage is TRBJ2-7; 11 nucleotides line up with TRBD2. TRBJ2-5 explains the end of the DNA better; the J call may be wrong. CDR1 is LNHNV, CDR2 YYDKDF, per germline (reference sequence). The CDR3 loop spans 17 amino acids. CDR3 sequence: CATSSGTSGFFGETQYF. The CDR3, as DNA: TGTGCCACCAGCAGTGGGACTAGCGGATTTTTCGGAGAGACCCAGTACTTC.

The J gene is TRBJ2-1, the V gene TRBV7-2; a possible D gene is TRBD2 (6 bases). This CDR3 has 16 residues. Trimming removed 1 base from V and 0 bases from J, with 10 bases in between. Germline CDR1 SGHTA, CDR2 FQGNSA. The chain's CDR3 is CASSLGRGSSYNEQFF. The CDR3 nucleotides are TGTGCCAGCAGCTTAGGCCGGGGGAGCTCCTACAATGAGCAGTTCTTC.

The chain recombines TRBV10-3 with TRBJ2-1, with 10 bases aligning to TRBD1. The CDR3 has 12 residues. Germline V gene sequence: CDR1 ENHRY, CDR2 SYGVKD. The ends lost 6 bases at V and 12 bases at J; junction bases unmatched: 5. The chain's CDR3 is CAIREDRGLQFF. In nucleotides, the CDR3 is TGTGCCATCAGGGAAGACAGGGGGCTGCAGTTCTTC.

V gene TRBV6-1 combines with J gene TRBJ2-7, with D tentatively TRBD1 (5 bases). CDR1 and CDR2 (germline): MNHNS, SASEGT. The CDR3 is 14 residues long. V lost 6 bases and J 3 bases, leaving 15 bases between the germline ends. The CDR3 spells CASRDTLLHYEQYF. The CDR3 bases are TGTGCCAGCAGGGACACCTTGCTGCACTACGAGCAGTACTTC.